The clone carrying this TCR beta chain has just a few counts. What it binds is not known. The investigators reverse transcribed all of the isolated RNA, so they sequenced expressed TCRB transcripts. Here immunoSEQ multiplex PCR was the method, and the copy in TCRdb shows in-frame clones only, minus some. This table holds fewer than 200,000 clones, about 8.1% found once. The data were obtained in a study of beta chain features in type 1 diabetes. Background on the study: Examination covered some 99,000,000 sorted cells spanning all samples. General observations from the study: It was possible that PCR favored shorter templates, equally so in patients and controls.

By way of CD45RO/CCR7/CD25/CD127/CD95/CD27, the CD4+ regulatory, stem cell-like memory, central memory and naive cells were sorted. The CDR3 runs to 15 residues. The V segment lost 3 bases and the J segment 8 bases; nucleotides outside the gene matches: 10. Germline V gene sequence: CDR1 ENHRY, CDR2 SYGVKD. What was sequenced was central memory CD4+ T cells from blood. The receptor was isolated from a man younger than 30 in good health. V is TRBV10-3 and J is TRBJ1-2, with 9 bases identical to TRBD1. This CDR3 reads CAISDSGGQGGGYTF. CDR3 DNA: TGTGCCATCAGTGACTCCGGGGGACAGGGAGGAGGCTACACCTTC.